A single sample is the source of the 6 T cell receptor beta chains below, sequenced in a study of T cell changes during pregnancy in multiple sclerosis. This table comes from immunoSEQ multiplex PCR, and its TCRdb copy is limited to in-frame clones, with some not included. In the table there are some 29,000 clones, 75% to 90% of which are singletons. This specimen was CD4+ T cells from peripheral blood mononuclear cells, taken in the first trimester of pregnancy. The receptors shown here come from a female donor in good health, enrolled as a control in a pregnancy study.

V usage is TRBV2 and J usage is TRBJ2-3; TRBD2 agrees at 15 bases. V lost 6 bases to trimming and J lost 3 bases; unmatched junction nucleotides: 13. This CDR3 is 19 amino acids long. The germline CDR1 and CDR2 sequences are SNHLY and FYNNEI. The CDR3 nucleotides are TGTGCCAGCAGGAGGAGGTGGACTAGCGGGGGGGCGGTTACAGATACGCAGTATTTT. Amino acids: CASRRRWTSGGAVTDTQYF.

This sequence joins TRBV5-4 and TRBJ2-1; 7 nucleotides agree with TRBD1. Trimming took 2 bases from V and 0 from J; bases not matched to a gene: 11. Germline V gene data show CDR1 as SGHNT and CDR2 as YYREEE (reference sequence). This CDR3 region has 18 residues. This CDR3 is CASSLRGGWSDSYNEQFF. CDR3 coding DNA: TGTGCCAGCAGCTTAAGAGGGGGCTGGTCGGACTCCTACAATGAGCAGTTCTTC.

This chain connects TRBV29-1 to TRBJ2-3; 9 positions match TRBD2. Germline V gives CDR1 SQVTM, CDR2 ANQGSEA. V was clipped by 4 bases and J by 3 bases; unmatched bases: 11. The CDR3 runs to 16 residues. The CDR3 loop is CSVAFSAAGGTDTQYF. CDR3 DNA sequence: TGCAGCGTTGCATTTTCGGCGGCGGGGGGGACAGATACGCAGTATTTT.

V and J are TRBV29-1 and TRBJ1-2; D remains unclear. Germline CDR1 and CDR2: SQVTM and ANQGSEA. This CDR3 is built from 10 residues. V was clipped by 3 bases and J by 4 bases, with 3 bases between them. The CDR3: CSVDSYGYTF. For the CDR3, the DNA is TGCAGCGTTGACAGCTATGGCTACACCTTC.

This clone was detected once. V is TRBV2 and J is TRBJ1-3; D possibly corresponds to TRBD1 (6 bases). Germline CDR1 is SNHLY and CDR2 is FYNNEI. This CDR3 spans 18 amino acids. V gave up 5 bases and J gave up 1 base, with 21 bases separating them. CDR3 amino acids: CASSPRGPRGWSGNTIYF. The CDR3 DNA is TGTGCCAGCAGTCCCAGGGGCCCCAGAGGGTGGTCTGGAAACACCATATATTTT.

Written as DNA, the CDR3 is TGTGCCAGCAGTCGGGACAGGGATTCACCCCTCCACTTT. Translating gives CASSRDRDSPLHF. The gene calls are TRBV7-9 and TRBJ1-6, with TRBD1 matching over 9 bases. V dropped 6 bases and J dropped 8; count of bases not matched to a gene: 2. The CDR3 extends over 13 amino acids. CDR1 and CDR2 from the germline V gene are SEHNR and FQNEAQ (reference sequence). The whole variable domain, remainder taken from reference TRBV7-9 and TRBJ1-6, is DTGVSQNPRHKITKRGQNVTFRCDPISEHNRLYWYRQTLGQGPEFLTYFQNEAQLEKSRLLSDRFSAERPKGSFSTLEIQRTEQGDSAMYLCASSRDRDSPLHFGNGTRLTVT.